This paragraph reports one T cell receptor beta chain. This specimen belongs to a study of blood T cell repertoires in COVID-19. Germline CDR1 MNHEY, CDR2 SMNVEV (reference sequence). CDR3 length: 14 residues. After removal of 5 bases from V and 5 bases from J, the junction contained 7 bases not matched to a gene. Sequencing used immunoSEQ multiplex PCR; TCRdb keeps in-frame clones, though not all of them. The data show tens of thousands of clones, about four fifths seen once. The V and J genes are TRBV27 and TRBJ1-1; 8 nucleotides align to TRBD1. The receptor's source is a man between 60 and 75 years old in a cohort sampled during active COVID-19. The sequencing sample was made of peripheral blood. The chain's CDR3 is CASSTRQGRTEAFF. CDR3 nucleotide sequence: TGTGCCAGCAGTACGCGACAGGGGAGGACTGAAGCTTTCTTT.